The TCR beta chain under discussion was sequenced for a study of Graves' ophthalmopathy and Graves' hyperthyroidism. Study at large: At the time of initial diagnosis and before any treatment, peripheral blood was collected.

The CDR3 has 11 residues. Between the trimmed V and J ends, which lost 4 bases and 6 bases, there was a span of 8 bases. CDR1 SGHRS and CDR2 YFSETQ come from the germline V gene. From RNA, the CDR3 regions of TCR beta chains were amplified and sequenced. Investigators did first-round RT-PCR with HTBI primers, then second-round multiplex PCR. From the multiplex PCR reads, TCRdb called clonotypes with MiXCR, one entry per CDR3 protein. This repertoire shows around 600,000 distinct CDR3 sequences, about 38% found once; its top ten account for more than 2.5%. This clonotype occurred many times. The specimen was peripheral blood. The clonotype comes from an adult man with Graves' ophthalmopathy. The chain is built from TRBV5-1 and TRBJ2-7, with a weak D call TRBD2 (6 bases). The CDR3 reads CASSREREQYF. Here the CDR3 DNA reads TGCGCCAGCAGCCGGGAGCGCGAGCAGTACTTC.